The sequence of this T cell receptor (beta chain) was determined in a study of yellow fever vaccine responses in identical twins. Whole-study findings and limits: Twins reportedly mounted vaccine T cell responses that seemed partly convergent, partly personalized.

With 2 bases removed from V and 2 bases from J, the gap between germline ends came to 7 bases. The CDR3 consists of 14 residues. In its sample, this clonotype is medium-sized. The antigen is undetermined. TCRdb re-called the RT-PCR reads with MiXCR, one entry per CDR3 protein. Of roughly 2,500 distinct CDR3 sequences detected, approximately 7.9% appear once; the ten largest clones hold about 4.9%. The starting material was T cells from blood (PBMCs), unsorted or a sorted subset (not recorded which), obtained around 2 years after vaccination. The source is a young woman who received the yellow fever vaccine. V usage is TRBV12-3 or TRBV12-4 and J usage is TRBJ2-4; the D is unclear. The CDR3 coding sequence is TGTGCCAGCAGTTTATCCGGAACCAAAAACATTCAGTACTTC. It yields the protein CASSLSGTKNIQYF.